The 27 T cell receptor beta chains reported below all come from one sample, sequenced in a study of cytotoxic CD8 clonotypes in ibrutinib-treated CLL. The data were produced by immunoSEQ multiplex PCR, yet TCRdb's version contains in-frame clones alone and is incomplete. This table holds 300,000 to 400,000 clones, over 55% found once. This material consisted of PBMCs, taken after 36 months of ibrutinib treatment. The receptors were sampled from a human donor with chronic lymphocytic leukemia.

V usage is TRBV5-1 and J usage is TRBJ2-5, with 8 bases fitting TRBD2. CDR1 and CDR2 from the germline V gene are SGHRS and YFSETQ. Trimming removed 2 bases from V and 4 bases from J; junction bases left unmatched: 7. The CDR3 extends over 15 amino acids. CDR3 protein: CASSLRTSPPETQYF. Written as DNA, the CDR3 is TGCGCCAGCAGCTTAAGGACTAGCCCCCCAGAGACCCAGTACTTC.

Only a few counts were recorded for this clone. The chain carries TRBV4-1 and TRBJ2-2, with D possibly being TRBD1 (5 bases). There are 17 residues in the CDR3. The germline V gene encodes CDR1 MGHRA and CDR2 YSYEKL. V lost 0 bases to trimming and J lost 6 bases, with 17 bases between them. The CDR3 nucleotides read TGCGCCAGCAGCCAAGATGGGTTAGGTATCAGGGCCGGGGAGCTGTTTTTT. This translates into CASSQDGLGIRAGELFF.

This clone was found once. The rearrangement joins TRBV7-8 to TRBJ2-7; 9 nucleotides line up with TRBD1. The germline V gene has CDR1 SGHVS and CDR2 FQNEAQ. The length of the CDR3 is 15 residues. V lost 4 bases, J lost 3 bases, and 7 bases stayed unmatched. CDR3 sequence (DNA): TGTGCCAGCAGCTCCAGCAGGGGACAGGGCTACGAGCAGTACTTC. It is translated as CASSSSRGQGYEQYF.

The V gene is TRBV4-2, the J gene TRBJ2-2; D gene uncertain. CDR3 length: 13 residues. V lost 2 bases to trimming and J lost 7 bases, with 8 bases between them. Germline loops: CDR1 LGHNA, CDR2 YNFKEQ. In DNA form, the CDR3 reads TGTGCCAGCAGCCAACGAGTTGGCGGGGAGCTGTTTTTT. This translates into CASSQRVGGELFF.

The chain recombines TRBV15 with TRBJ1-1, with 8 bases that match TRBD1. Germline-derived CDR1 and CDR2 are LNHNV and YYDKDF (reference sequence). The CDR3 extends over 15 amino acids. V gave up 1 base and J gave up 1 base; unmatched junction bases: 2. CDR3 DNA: TGTGCCACCAGCAGAGGGACAGGGAAGAACACTGAAGCTTTCTTT. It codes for CATSRGTGKNTEAFF.

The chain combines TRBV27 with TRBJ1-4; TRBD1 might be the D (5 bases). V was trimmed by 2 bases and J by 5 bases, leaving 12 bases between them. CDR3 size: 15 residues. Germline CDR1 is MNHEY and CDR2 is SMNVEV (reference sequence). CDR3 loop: CASSLRQGWNEKLFF. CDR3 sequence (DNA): TGTGCCAGCAGTTTAAGGCAGGGCTGGAATGAAAAACTGTTTTTT.

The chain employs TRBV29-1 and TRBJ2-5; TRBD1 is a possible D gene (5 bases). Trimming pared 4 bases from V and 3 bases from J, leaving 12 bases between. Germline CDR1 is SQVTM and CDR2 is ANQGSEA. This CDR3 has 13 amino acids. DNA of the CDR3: TGCAGCGTTGTCCCACAGGCTAAAGAGACCCAGTACTTC. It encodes CSVVPQAKETQYF.

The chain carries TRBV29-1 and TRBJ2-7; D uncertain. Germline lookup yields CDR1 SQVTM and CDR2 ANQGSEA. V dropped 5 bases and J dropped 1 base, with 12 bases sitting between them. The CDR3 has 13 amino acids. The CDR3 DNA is TGCAGCGTTTATAGGGAAGGTTCCTACGAGCAGTACTTC. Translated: CSVYREGSYEQYF.

CDR3 protein: CASMGRPNYGYTF. DNA for the CDR3: TGTGCCAGCATGGGCAGGCCTAACTATGGCTACACCTTC. This chain uses TRBV6-1 with TRBJ1-2; D is ambiguous. CDR3 size: 13 residues. The germline V gene has CDR1 MNHNS and CDR2 SASEGT. The V end was cut by 7 bases, the J end by 0 bases, with 9 bases between.

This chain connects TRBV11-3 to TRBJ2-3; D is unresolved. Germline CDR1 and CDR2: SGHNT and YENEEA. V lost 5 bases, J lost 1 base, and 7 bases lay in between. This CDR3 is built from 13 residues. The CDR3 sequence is CASSPDGTDTQYF. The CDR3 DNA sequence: TGTGCCAGCAGCCCCGACGGCACAGATACGCAGTATTTT.

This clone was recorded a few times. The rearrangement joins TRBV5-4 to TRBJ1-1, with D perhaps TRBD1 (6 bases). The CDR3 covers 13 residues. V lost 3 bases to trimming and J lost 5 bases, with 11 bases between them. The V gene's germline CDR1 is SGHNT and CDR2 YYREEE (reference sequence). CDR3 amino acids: CASSWGAETEAFF. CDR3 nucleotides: TGTGCCAGCAGCTGGGGGGCGGAAACTGAAGCTTTCTTT.

The CDR3 is CASGPRDREPSYEQYF. CDR3 in DNA: TGTGCTAGTGGTCCCCGGGACAGAGAACCTTCCTACGAGCAGTACTTC. The chain joins TRBV12-5 to TRBJ2-7; 7 nucleotides agree with TRBD1. This CDR3 has 16 amino acids. CDR1 and CDR2 from the germline V gene are LGHNT and FRNRAP. V was pared by 5 bases and J by 1 base, with 11 bases of the junction left unmatched.

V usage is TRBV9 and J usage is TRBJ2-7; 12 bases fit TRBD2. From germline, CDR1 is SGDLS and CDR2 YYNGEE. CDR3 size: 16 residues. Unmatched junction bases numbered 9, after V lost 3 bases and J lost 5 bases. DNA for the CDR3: TGTGCCAGCAGCGAGTTTGGACTAGCGGGAACGGACGAGCAGTACTTC. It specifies CASSEFGLAGTDEQYF.

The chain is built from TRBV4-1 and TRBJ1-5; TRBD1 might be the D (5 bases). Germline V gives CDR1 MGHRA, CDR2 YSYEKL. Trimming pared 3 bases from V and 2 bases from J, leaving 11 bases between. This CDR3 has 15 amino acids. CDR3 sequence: CASSQGDFGNQPQHF. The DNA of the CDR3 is TGCGCCAGCAGCCAGGGGGACTTTGGCAATCAGCCCCAGCATTTT.

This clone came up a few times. CDR3 residues: CASSLDRGTPGYGYTF. In DNA form, the CDR3 reads TGTGCCAGCAGCTTAGACAGGGGGACCCCTGGCTATGGCTACACCTTC. This chain uses TRBV11-2 with TRBJ1-2; 7 bases match TRBD1. After removal of 0 bases from V and 4 bases from J, the junction contained 8 bases not matched to a gene. The CDR3 consists of 16 residues. Germline V gene sequence: CDR1 SGHAT, CDR2 FQNNGV.

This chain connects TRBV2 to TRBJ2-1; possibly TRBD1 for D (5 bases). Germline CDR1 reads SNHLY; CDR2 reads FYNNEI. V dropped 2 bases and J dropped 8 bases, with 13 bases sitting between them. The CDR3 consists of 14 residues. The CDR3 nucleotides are TGTGCCAGCAGTGAATTACAGTCCAGGGATGAGCAGTTCTTC. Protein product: CASSELQSRDEQFF. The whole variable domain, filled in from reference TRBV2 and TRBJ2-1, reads EPEVTQTPSHQVTQMGQEVILRCVPISNHLYFYWYRQILGQKVEFLVSFYNNEISEKSEIFDDQFSVERPDGSNFTLKIRSTKLEDSAMYFCASSELQSRDEQFFGPGTRLTVL.

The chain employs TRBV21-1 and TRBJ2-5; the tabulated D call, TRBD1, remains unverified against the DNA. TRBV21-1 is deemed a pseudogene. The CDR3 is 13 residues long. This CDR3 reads CASSIRGCETQYF. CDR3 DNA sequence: TGTGCCAGCAGCATTAGGGGTTGCGAGACCCAGTACTTC.

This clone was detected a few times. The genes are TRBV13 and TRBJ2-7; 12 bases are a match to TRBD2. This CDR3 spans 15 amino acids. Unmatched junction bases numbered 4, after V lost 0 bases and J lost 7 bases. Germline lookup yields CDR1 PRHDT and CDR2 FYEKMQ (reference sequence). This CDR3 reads CASSLGLAGGLEQYF. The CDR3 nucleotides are TGTGCCAGCAGCTTAGGCCTAGCGGGAGGGCTTGAGCAGTACTTC.

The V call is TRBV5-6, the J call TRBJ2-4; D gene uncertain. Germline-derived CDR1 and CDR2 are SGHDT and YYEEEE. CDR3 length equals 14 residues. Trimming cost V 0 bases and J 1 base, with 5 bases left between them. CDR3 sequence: CASSLVEAKNIQYF. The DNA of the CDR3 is TGTGCCAGCAGCTTGGTGGAGGCCAAAAACATTCAGTACTTC.

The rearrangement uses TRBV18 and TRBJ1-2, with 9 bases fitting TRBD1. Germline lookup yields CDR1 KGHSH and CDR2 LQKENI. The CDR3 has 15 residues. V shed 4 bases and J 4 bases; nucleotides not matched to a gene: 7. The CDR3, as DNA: TGTGCCAGCTCACAACAGGGGGCCGTAGGCTATGGCTACACCTTC. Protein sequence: CASSQQGAVGYGYTF.

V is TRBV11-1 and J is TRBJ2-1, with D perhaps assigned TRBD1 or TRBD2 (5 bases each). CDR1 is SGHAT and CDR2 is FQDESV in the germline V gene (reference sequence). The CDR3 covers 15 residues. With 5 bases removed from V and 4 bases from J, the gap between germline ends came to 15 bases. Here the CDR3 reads CASSAWWDHYNEQFF. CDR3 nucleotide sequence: TGTGCCAGCAGCGCCTGGTGGGACCATTACAATGAGCAGTTCTTC.

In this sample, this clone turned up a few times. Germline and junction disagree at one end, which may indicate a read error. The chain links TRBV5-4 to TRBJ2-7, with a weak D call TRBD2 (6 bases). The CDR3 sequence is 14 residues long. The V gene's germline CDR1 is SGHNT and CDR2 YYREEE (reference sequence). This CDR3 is CAGSLGPGLYEQYF. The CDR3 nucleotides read TGTGCCGGCAGCTTGGGTCCGGGACTCTACGAGCAGTACTTC.

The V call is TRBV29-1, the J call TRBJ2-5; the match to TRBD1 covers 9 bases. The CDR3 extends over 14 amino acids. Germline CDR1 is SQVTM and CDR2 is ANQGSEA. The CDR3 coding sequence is TGCACCTTCCCGACAGGGGGAAATCAAGAGACCCAGTACTTC. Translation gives CTFPTGGNQETQYF.

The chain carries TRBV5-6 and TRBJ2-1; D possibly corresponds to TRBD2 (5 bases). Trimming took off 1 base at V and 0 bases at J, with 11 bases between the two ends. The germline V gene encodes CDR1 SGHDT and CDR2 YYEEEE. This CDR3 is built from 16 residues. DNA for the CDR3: TGTGCCAGCAGCTTGTATCCGGGGAACTCCTACAATGAGCAGTTCTTC. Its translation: CASSLYPGNSYNEQFF. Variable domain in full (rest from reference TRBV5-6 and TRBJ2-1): DAGVTQSPTHLIKTRGQQVTLRCSPKSGHDTVSWYQQALGQGPQFIFQYYEEEERQRGNFPDRFSGHQFPNYSSELNVNALLLGDSALYLCASSLYPGNSYNEQFFGPGTRLTVL.

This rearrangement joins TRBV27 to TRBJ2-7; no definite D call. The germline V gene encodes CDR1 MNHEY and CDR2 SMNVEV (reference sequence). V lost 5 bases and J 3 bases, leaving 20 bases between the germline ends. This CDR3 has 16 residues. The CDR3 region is CASSPPGPYKDYEQYF. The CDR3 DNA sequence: TGTGCCAGCAGTCCCCCTGGGCCCTACAAGGACTACGAGCAGTACTTC.

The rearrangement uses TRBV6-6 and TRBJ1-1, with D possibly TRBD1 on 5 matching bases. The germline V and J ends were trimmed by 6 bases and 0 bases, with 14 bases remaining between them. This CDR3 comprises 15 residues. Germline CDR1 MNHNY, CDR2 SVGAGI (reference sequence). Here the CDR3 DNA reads TGTGCCAGCAGCTATGACAGCTATATGAACACTGAAGCTTTCTTT. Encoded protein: CASSYDSYMNTEAFF.

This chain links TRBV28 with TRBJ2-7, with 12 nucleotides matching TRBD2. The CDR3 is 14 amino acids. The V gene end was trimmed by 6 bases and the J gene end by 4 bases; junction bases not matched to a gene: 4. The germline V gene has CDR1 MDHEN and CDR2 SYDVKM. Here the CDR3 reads CASSRGLAGYEQYF. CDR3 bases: TGTGCCAGCAGCCGAGGACTAGCGGGATACGAGCAGTACTTC. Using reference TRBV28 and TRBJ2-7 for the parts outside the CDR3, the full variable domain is DVKVTQSSRYLVKRTGEKVFLECVQDMDHENMFWYRQDPGLGLRLIYFSYDVKMKEKGDIPEGYSVSREKKERFSLILESASTNQTSMYLCASSRGLAGYEQYFGPGTRLTVT.